This note documents a single TCR beta chain sequence. Its specificity is unknown. This entry comes from a study of cytomegalovirus exposure and HLA in healthy donors. General study findings and limits: The authors reported that TCR beta sequences could predict HLA-A and HLA-B alleles. These predictions were accurate for most subjects in the first cohort.

A multiplex PCR was run with 60 Vbeta primers and 13 Jbeta primers. TCRdb's copy holds only in-frame clones and misses some; the assay was immunoSEQ multiplex PCR. The sample contains roughly 170,000 clones, around 80% of which appear only once. The CDR3 runs 15 residues. Germline loops: CDR1 SEHNR, CDR2 FQNEAQ (reference sequence). V gave up 5 bases and J gave up 5 bases; unmatched junction bases: 5. The rearrangement joins TRBV7-9 to TRBJ1-4; 10 bases are shared with TRBD1. The TCR was taken from a woman under 40 in good health and CMV-seropositive. The sample was PBMCs. The CDR3: CASSGRDRGNEKLFF. The CDR3 DNA reads TGTGCCAGCAGCGGACGGGACAGGGGAAATGAAAAACTGTTTTTT.